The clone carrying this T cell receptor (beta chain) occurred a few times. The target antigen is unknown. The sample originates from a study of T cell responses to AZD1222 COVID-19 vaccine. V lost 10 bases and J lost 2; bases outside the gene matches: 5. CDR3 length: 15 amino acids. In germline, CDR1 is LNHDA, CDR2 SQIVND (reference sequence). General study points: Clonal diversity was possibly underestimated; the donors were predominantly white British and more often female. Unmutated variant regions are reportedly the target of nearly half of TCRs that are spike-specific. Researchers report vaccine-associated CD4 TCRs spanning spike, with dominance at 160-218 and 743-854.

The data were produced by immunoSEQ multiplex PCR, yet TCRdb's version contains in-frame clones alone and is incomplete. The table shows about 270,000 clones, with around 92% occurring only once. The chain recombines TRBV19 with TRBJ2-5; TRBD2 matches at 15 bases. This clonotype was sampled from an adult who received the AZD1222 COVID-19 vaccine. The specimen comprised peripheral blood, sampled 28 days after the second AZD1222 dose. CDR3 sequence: CATRTSGGVQETQYF. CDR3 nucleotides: TGTGCCACCCGGACTAGCGGGGGGGTACAAGAGACCCAGTACTTC.